The 17 T cell receptor beta chains in this list originate from one sample, sequenced in a study of T cells after yellow fever vaccination. In TCRdb, the 5' RACE reads were re-called with MiXCR into one record per CDR3 protein. The table records about 160,000 distinct CDR3 sequences, 6.5% to 8.5% of them present only once. The starting material was CD4+ T cells sorted from PBMCs, obtained less than 6 days after the first yellow fever vaccination. All receptors derive from a young man who received the YFV17D yellow fever vaccine.

V usage is TRBV5-4 and J usage is TRBJ2-5; D is perhaps TRBD2 (6 bases). This CDR3 is built from 16 residues. V dropped 0 bases and J dropped 9 bases, with 21 bases sitting between them. Per the germline V gene, CDR1 is SGHNT and CDR2 is YYREEE (reference sequence). The CDR3 bases are TGTGCCAGCAGCTTGGCCGGCGGGACGGAAGGCAACGCCCAGTACTTC. Translated, it gives CASSLAGGTEGNAQYF.

This clonotype came up many times. This chain joins TRBV12-3 or TRBV12-4 and TRBJ1-2, with a tentative D call TRBD1 (6 bases). This CDR3 has 16 residues. The V end lost 7 bases, the J end lost 4 bases, and 22 bases lay between the germline ends. CDR3 sequence: CASKRTGGVDGYGYTF. CDR3 DNA: TGTGCCAGCAAGCGTACCGGGGGCGTGGATGGCTATGGCTACACCTTC.

This clonotype was recorded many times. The chain links TRBV6-2 or TRBV6-3 to TRBJ2-3; D call uncertain. Deletions cut 4 bases from V and 4 bases from J, with 12 bases between. CDR3 length: 14 residues. The germline gives CDR1 MNHEY, CDR2 SVGEGT. CDR3 bases: TGTGCCAGCAGTTTCTACTCGGTGGCAGATACGCAGTATTTT. Protein product: CASSFYSVADTQYF.

This clonotype was recorded many times. Mismatch with germline at one junction end may stem from a read error. The rearrangement links TRBV29-1 to TRBJ2-1; the match to TRBD1 covers 8 bases. Germline V gives CDR1 SQVTM, CDR2 ANQGSEA. The CDR3 has 14 amino acids. In DNA, the CDR3 is TGCAGCGGTGAACAGGGGGTTCGACGAAATGAGCAGTTCTTC. Its translation: CSGEQGVRRNEQFF.

Only a few counts were recorded for this clonotype. V usage is TRBV12-3 or TRBV12-4 and J usage is TRBJ2-7; D is unclear. The V end lost 5 bases, the J end lost 6 bases, and 11 bases lay between the germline ends. This CDR3 comprises 12 residues. Written as DNA, the CDR3 is TGTGCCAGCAGTCCACCGCTCCCCGAGCAGTACGTC. This codes for CASSPPLPEQYV.

Many counts were recorded for this clonotype. The chain is built from TRBV18 and TRBJ1-1, with D perhaps TRBD1 (5 bases). Trimming removed 3 bases from V and 3 bases from J, with 8 bases in between. From germline, CDR1 is KGHSH and CDR2 LQKENI. The CDR3 consists of 13 residues. The chain's CDR3 is CASSPEQDTEAFF. CDR3 DNA sequence: TGTGCCAGCTCACCGGAACAGGACACTGAAGCTTTCTTT.

This clonotype was found a few times. CDR3 loop: CASSQVGGKGEQYV. The DNA for the CDR3 is TGCGCCAGCAGCCAAGTAGGGGGGAAGGGCGAGCAGTACGTC. The gene calls are TRBV4-1 and TRBJ2-7; D tentatively fits TRBD1 or TRBD2 (6 bases each). V dropped 1 base and J dropped 6 bases, with 13 bases sitting between them. The CDR3 extends over 14 amino acids. Germline V gene data show CDR1 as MGHRA and CDR2 as YSYEKL.

The chain uses TRBV6-2 or TRBV6-3 and TRBJ2-7, with D perhaps being TRBD1 or TRBD2 (6 bases each). The CDR3 sequence is 16 residues long. Trimming cost V 6 bases and J 6 bases, with 24 bases left between them. From germline, CDR1 is MNHEY and CDR2 SVGEGT. The CDR3 loop is CASSDPQGQGTVEQYV. Written as DNA, the CDR3 is TGTGCCAGCAGCGACCCGCAGGGGCAGGGGACTGTCGAGCAGTACGTC.

As regards this clonotype: One junction end does not reproduce the germline sequence, and a read error may be involved. This chain uses TRBV7-7 with TRBJ2-5; 7 bases line up with TRBD1. Germline CDR1 reads SSHAT; CDR2 reads FNYEAQ (reference sequence). CDR3 length equals 15 residues. The CDR3 loop reads CASSLGAPGGETQYF. For the CDR3, the DNA is TGTGCTAGCAGCTTAGGAGCCCCAGGGGGAGAGACCCAGTACTTC. The full variable domain, rest sourced from reference TRBV7-7 and TRBJ2-5, is GAGVSQSPRYKVTKRGQDVTLRCDPISSHATLYWYQQALGQGPEFLTYFNYEAQPDKSGLPSDRFSAERPEGSISTLTIQRTEQRDSAMYRCASSLGAPGGETQYFGPGTRLLVL.

The chain is built from TRBV5-1 and TRBJ1-5; weak D call: TRBD1 (6 bases). V was cut by 4 bases and J by 5 bases, with 19 bases left in between. CDR3 length equals 16 residues. CDR1 is SGHRS and CDR2 is YFSETQ in the germline V gene. The CDR3: CASSIGTFPGDQPQHF. In DNA form, the CDR3 reads TGCGCCAGCAGCATTGGGACCTTCCCAGGGGATCAGCCCCAGCATTTT. Full variable domain (outside the CDR3, taken from reference TRBV5-1 and TRBJ1-5): KAGVTQTPRYLIKTRGQQVTLSCSPISGHRSVSWYQQTPGQGLQFLFEYFSETQRNKGNFPGRFSGRQFSNSRSEMNVSTLELGDSALYLCASSIGTFPGDQPQHFGDGTRLSIL.

In this sample, this clonotype turned up a few times. This chain links TRBV7-8 with TRBJ1-1; 11 bases line up with TRBD1. Trimming at V came to 5 bases and at J to 5 bases, leaving 7 bases not matched to a gene. CDR1 SGHVS and CDR2 FQNEAQ come from the germline V gene. The CDR3 totals 15 residues. The CDR3 reads CASSPFGTGGTEAFF. CDR3 nucleotides: TGTGCCAGCAGCCCTTTCGGGACAGGGGGAACTGAAGCTTTCTTT.

This clonotype has at least ten counts. The chain combines TRBV20-1 with TRBJ2-3; 10 nucleotides line up with TRBD2. CDR1 DFQATT and CDR2 SNEGSKA come from the germline V gene (reference sequence). The CDR3 extends over 14 amino acids. The trim removed 6 bases at V and 1 base at J, leaving 4 bases unmatched. CDR3: CSAHGTSGTDTQYF. The CDR3 region has the DNA TGCAGTGCCCACGGGACTAGCGGCACAGATACGCAGTATTTT.

Many counts were recorded for this clonotype. The rearrangement joins TRBV4-3 to TRBJ2-2, with D unclear. The CDR3 consists of 16 residues. The ends were cut back, 0 bases at V and 0 bases at J, with 8 bases in the middle. Germline lookup yields CDR1 LGHNA and CDR2 YSLEER. In DNA form, the CDR3 reads TGCGCCAGCAGCCAAGATAGGAGAGCGAACACCGGGGAGCTGTTTTTT. Its translation is CASSQDRRANTGELFF.

This clonotype was recorded a few times. The chain carries TRBV12-3 or TRBV12-4 and TRBJ2-7, with a tentative D call TRBD1 (6 bases). The CDR3 runs to 14 residues. V lost 7 bases to trimming and J lost 4 bases, with 17 bases between them. CDR3 region: CASTYARGDYEQYF. In DNA form, the CDR3 reads TGTGCCAGCACCTACGCCAGGGGAGATTACGAGCAGTACTTC.

The table lists this clonotype with many counts. The CDR3, as DNA: TGTGCCAGCAGCTCACAGGGAGCCGAGCAGTACGTC. Encoded protein: CASSSQGAEQYV. V gene TRBV7-8 combines with J gene TRBJ2-7, with a possible D match to TRBD1 (6 bases). Trimming removed 4 bases at V and 6 bases at J, with 10 bases between. Germline V gives CDR1 SGHVS, CDR2 FQNEAQ. The CDR3 contains 12 residues.

This clonotype was seen repeatedly, ten times or more. The genes are TRBV5-5 and TRBJ2-2; D unclear. The CDR3 is 14 residues long. V gave up 0 bases and J gave up 6 bases, with 9 bases separating them. Germline V lookup: CDR1 SGHKS, CDR2 YYEKEE (reference sequence). DNA of the CDR3: TGTGCCAGCAGCTTGGGGACCGCATCCGGGGAGCTGTTTTTT. Its protein is CASSLGTASGELFF.

The CDR3 spells CASSLGQGADSPLHF. The CDR3 DNA reads TGTGCCAGCAGTTTAGGACAGGGGGCGGATTCACCCCTCCACTTT. The chain couples TRBV12-3 or TRBV12-4 to TRBJ1-6, with 10 bases aligning to TRBD1. CDR3 length: 15 amino acids. J gave up 8 bases and V 1 base, and 2 bases lay outside the gene matches.